The next 20 T cell receptor beta chains were all read from a single sample in a study of CD8 T cells in ankylosing spondylitis. General observations from the study: Seemingly distinctive of ankylosing spondylitis blood was a TCR beta motif formed by eight highly homologous variants.

Via MiXCR, TCRdb re-called the 5' RACE reads, giving one row per CDR3 protein. The table shows fewer than 550,000 distinct CDR3 sequences, with under 5.5% occurring only once. No cognate antigen is known for these TCRs. Input material: blood, either unsorted or a sorted T cell fraction (not recorded which). All receptors derive from a male donor with ankylosing spondylitis.

Ten or more counts support this clonotype. J is TRBJ2-3 and V is TRBV10-3; D is unclear. The CDR3 loop spans 13 amino acids. The V gene's germline CDR1 is ENHRY and CDR2 SYGVKD. V was pared by 2 bases and J by 2 bases, with 5 bases between. The CDR3 here is CAISETDTDTQYF. Here the CDR3 DNA reads TGTGCCATCAGTGAGACGGACACAGATACGCAGTATTTT.

The sample holds many counts of this clonotype. V gene TRBV5-1 combines with J gene TRBJ1-5; D possibly corresponds to TRBD1 (5 bases). This CDR3 is 13 amino acids long. Germline V gene sequence: CDR1 SGHRS, CDR2 YFSETQ. The V end lost 4 bases, the J end lost 7 bases, and 12 bases lay between the germline ends. In nucleotides, the CDR3 is TGCGCCAGCAGCACGGAGTCAGGGCAGCCCCAGCATTTT. Translation gives CASSTESGQPQHF.

This clonotype has at least ten counts. V and J are TRBV7-2 and TRBJ2-5; perhaps TRBD2 as D (5 bases). The CDR3 is made up of 16 amino acids. Trimming left V 5 bases short and J 1 base short, with 17 bases between. From germline, CDR1 is SGHTA and CDR2 FQGNSA. The CDR3 reads CASSPVWRAAQETQYF. The CDR3 coding sequence is TGTGCCAGCAGCCCCGTGTGGCGGGCGGCCCAAGAGACCCAGTACTTC.

This clonotype was recorded many times. The gene calls are TRBV5-1 and TRBJ2-1; perhaps TRBD2 as D (6 bases). The CDR3 has 13 amino acids. V was clipped by 0 bases and J by 6 bases, with 7 bases between them. From germline, CDR1 is SGHRS and CDR2 YFSETQ. CDR3 DNA: TGCGCCAGCAGCTTGGGGACTACCAATGAGCAGTTCTTC. Translated: CASSLGTTNEQFF.

In this sample, this clonotype turned up many times. The rearrangement joins TRBV27 to TRBJ1-1, with no clear D. Germline V lookup: CDR1 MNHEY, CDR2 SMNVEV (reference sequence). CDR3 length: 13 residues. V shed 6 bases and J shed 4 bases, with 12 bases lying between them. The CDR3 here is CASRGTISTEAFF. The DNA for the CDR3 is TGTGCCAGCAGAGGAACTATTAGCACTGAAGCTTTCTTT.

CDR3 sequence (DNA): TGTGCCAGCAGCTTAGCATCGGGTACGGGGAACATTCAGTACTTC. Encoded protein: CASSLASGTGNIQYF. The chain is built from TRBV7-2 and TRBJ2-4, with TRBD2 as a possible D gene (5 bases). V lost 0 bases and J lost 7, with 13 bases in between. Germline V CDR1 and CDR2: SGHTA, FQGNSA. The CDR3 length is 15 residues.

This clonotype turned up a few times. The chain links TRBV4-3 to TRBJ2-7; TRBD2 agrees at 8 bases. The CDR3 runs 17 residues. Germline CDR1 is LGHNA and CDR2 is YSLEER. With V trimmed by 4 bases and J by 0 bases, 11 bases remained unmatched. CDR3 region: CASSPWGSGISSYEQYF. In nucleotides, the CDR3 is TGCGCCAGCAGCCCCTGGGGTAGCGGGATTAGCTCCTACGAGCAGTACTTC.

The table lists this clonotype with many counts. The V call is TRBV28, the J call TRBJ2-7; TRBD2 matches 11 bases. The CDR3 loop spans 15 amino acids. Germline CDR1 is MDHEN and CDR2 is SYDVKM. The trim removed 5 bases at V and 2 bases at J, leaving 5 bases unmatched. Here the CDR3 DNA reads TGTGCCAGCAGTGTCACTAGCGGGAGCACCTACGAGCAGTACTTC. It codes for CASSVTSGSTYEQYF.

In this sample, this clonotype turned up many times. V usage is TRBV10-3 and J usage is TRBJ2-5; a possible D gene is TRBD1 (6 bases). CDR3 length equals 14 residues. Germline V CDR1 and CDR2: ENHRY, SYGVKD. V gave up 7 bases and J gave up 5 bases, with 17 bases separating them. The chain's CDR3 is CAIKATGLSETQYF. In nucleotides, the CDR3 is TGTGCCATCAAGGCCACAGGGCTGTCGGAGACCCAGTACTTC.

This clonotype was seen many times. CDR3 protein: CASSESRGGWTGELFF. CDR3 DNA sequence: TGCGCCAGCAGTGAGTCCAGGGGCGGGTGGACCGGGGAGCTGTTTTTT. This chain uses TRBV10-1 with TRBJ2-2; a possible D gene is TRBD1 (6 bases). This CDR3 is 16 amino acids long. Looked up from germline, CDR1 is WNHNN and CDR2 is SYGVQD (reference sequence). Trimming cost V 0 bases and J 5 bases, with 13 bases left between them.

There are many counts of this clonotype. The chain joins TRBV7-9 to TRBJ2-7; the match to TRBD1 covers 7 bases. CDR1 is SEHNR and CDR2 is FQNEAQ in the germline V gene (reference sequence). Unmatched junction bases numbered 6, after V lost 9 bases and J lost 4 bases. This CDR3 spans 12 amino acids. Written as DNA, the CDR3 is TGTGCCAGTCAGACAGGGTTGTACGAGCAGTACTTC. It codes for CASQTGLYEQYF. Using reference TRBV7-9 and TRBJ2-7 for the parts outside the CDR3, the full variable domain is DTGVSQNPRHKITKRGQNVTFRCDPISEHNRLYWYRQTLGQGPEFLTYFQNEAQLEKSRLLSDRFSAERPKGSFSTLEIQRTEQGDSAMYLCASQTGLYEQYFGPGTRLTVT.

This clonotype was detected ten times or more. The rearrangement links TRBV29-1 to TRBJ2-7; D may be TRBD2 (5 bases). Germline V CDR1 and CDR2: SQVTM, ANQGSEA. This CDR3 spans 11 amino acids. The V and J ends lost 4 bases and 9 bases respectively, with 13 bases between them. The CDR3 protein is CSVGGEEGQYF. The CDR3 region has the DNA TGCAGCGTTGGTGGGGAAGAGGGGCAGTACTTC.

Only a few counts were recorded for this clonotype. The J gene is TRBJ1-1, the V gene TRBV20-1; D remains unclear. Germline V gene data show CDR1 as DFQATT and CDR2 as SNEGSKA (reference sequence). The CDR3 consists of 14 residues. V lost 6 bases and J lost 0, with 14 bases in between. CDR3: CSAPHRSMNTEAFF. The CDR3 DNA follows: TGCAGTGCCCCACACAGATCCATGAACACTGAAGCTTTCTTT.

This clonotype was seen ten or more times. The chain joins TRBV24-1 to TRBJ2-6; 7 bases match TRBD1. Germline loops: CDR1 KGHDR, CDR2 SFDVKD. This CDR3 comprises 15 residues. Trimming at V came to 5 bases and at J to 2 bases, leaving 2 bases not matched to a gene. CDR3 DNA sequence: TGTGCCACCAGTGGAACAGGGGCTGGGGCCAACGTCCTGACTTTC. Its protein is CATSGTGAGANVLTF.

Ten or more counts support this clonotype. The chain combines TRBV20-1 with TRBJ1-1; the D gene is possibly TRBD1 (5 bases). Germline CDR1 reads DFQATT; CDR2 reads SNEGSKA (reference sequence). The germline V and J ends were trimmed by 1 base and 1 base, with 10 bases remaining between them. CDR3 size: 14 residues. The CDR3 DNA sequence: TGCAGTGCTAGAGGTACAGGCCCGAACACTGAAGCTTTCTTT. Residues: CSARGTGPNTEAFF.

At least ten counts were recorded for this clonotype. The CDR3 protein is CASSRFALSHPSSYEQYF. In nucleotides, the CDR3 is TGTGCCAGCAGCAGATTTGCCCTCTCCCACCCTTCCTCCTACGAGCAGTACTTC. The V gene is TRBV4-2, the J gene TRBJ2-7; D not certain. Deletions cut 5 bases from V and 0 bases from J, with 23 bases between. Per the germline V gene, CDR1 is LGHNA and CDR2 is YNFKEQ. CDR3 length equals 18 residues.

This clonotype was counted at least ten times. The rearrangement uses TRBV27 and TRBJ1-2; D might be TRBD1 (6 bases). V was shortened by 2 bases and J by 5 bases, with 18 bases between the two germline ends. CDR1 and CDR2 from the germline V gene are MNHEY and SMNVEV (reference sequence). This CDR3 region has 16 residues. The chain's CDR3 is CASSLGRWTAQYGYTF. For the CDR3, the DNA is TGTGCCAGCAGTTTAGGTCGGTGGACAGCACAATATGGCTACACCTTC.

This clonotype was picked up many times. The V and J genes are TRBV28 and TRBJ2-7, with D perhaps TRBD2 (5 bases). There are 11 residues in the CDR3. Looked up from germline, CDR1 is MDHEN and CDR2 is SYDVKM. The germline V and J ends were trimmed by 7 bases and 3 bases, with 7 bases remaining between them. DNA for the CDR3: TGTGCCAGCATGGAGGACTACGAGCAGTACTTC. As protein: CASMEDYEQYF.

A remark on this clonotype: At one of its ends the junction is not consistent with the germline gene, which may arise from a read error. The V gene is TRBV5-1, the J gene TRBJ2-2; D is uncertain. The CDR3 has 16 residues. Germline CDR1 is SGHRS and CDR2 is YFSETQ. The CDR3 DNA reads as TGCGCCAGCAACTTGATCCCTACACCGAGCACCGGGGAGCTGTTTTTT. As protein: CASNLIPTPSTGELFF.

In this sample, this clonotype turned up many times. V and J are TRBV14 and TRBJ1-2; 10 bases match TRBD1. The CDR3 is 17 amino acids. Per germline, CDR1 SGHDN and CDR2 FVKESK. J lost 4 bases, V lost 0 bases, and 8 bases had no gene match. CDR3 sequence: CASSQDRATGGSYGYTF. The CDR3 DNA reads as TGTGCCAGCAGCCAAGATCGAGCGACAGGGGGCAGCTATGGCTACACCTTC.